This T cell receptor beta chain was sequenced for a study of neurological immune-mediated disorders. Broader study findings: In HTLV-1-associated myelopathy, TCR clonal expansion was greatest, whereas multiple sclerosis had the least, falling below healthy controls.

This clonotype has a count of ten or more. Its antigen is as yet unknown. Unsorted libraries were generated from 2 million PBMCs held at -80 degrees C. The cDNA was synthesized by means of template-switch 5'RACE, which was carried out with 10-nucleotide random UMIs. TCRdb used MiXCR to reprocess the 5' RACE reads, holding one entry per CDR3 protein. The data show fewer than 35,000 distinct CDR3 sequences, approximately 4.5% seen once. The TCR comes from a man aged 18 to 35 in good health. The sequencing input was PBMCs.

In nucleotides, the CDR3 is TGCGCCAGCAGCTTGGGGACAGACACCAGGGAGACCCAGTACTTC. It is translated as CASSLGTDTRETQYF. This rearrangement joins TRBV5-1 to TRBJ2-5, with D possibly TRBD1 on 6 matching bases. Germline V gene lookup returns CDR1 SGHRS and CDR2 YFSETQ. The CDR3 covers 15 residues. The V gene lost 0 bases and the J gene lost 5 bases, with 14 bases spanning the gap.